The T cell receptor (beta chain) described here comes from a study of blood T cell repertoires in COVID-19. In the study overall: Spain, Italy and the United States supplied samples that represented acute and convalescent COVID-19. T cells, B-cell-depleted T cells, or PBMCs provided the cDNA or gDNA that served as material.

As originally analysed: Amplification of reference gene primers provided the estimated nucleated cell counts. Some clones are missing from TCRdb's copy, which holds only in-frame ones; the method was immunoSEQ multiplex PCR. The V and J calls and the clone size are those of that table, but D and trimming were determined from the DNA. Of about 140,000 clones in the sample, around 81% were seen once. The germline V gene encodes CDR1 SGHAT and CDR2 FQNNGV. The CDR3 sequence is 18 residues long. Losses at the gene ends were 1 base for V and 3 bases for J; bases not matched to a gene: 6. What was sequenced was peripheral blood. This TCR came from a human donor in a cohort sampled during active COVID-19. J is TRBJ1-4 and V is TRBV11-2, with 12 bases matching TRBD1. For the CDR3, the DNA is TGTGCCAGCAGCTTAGCATGGGGACAGGGGGCTGCTAATGAAAAACTGTTTTTT. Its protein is CASSLAWGQGAANEKLFF.